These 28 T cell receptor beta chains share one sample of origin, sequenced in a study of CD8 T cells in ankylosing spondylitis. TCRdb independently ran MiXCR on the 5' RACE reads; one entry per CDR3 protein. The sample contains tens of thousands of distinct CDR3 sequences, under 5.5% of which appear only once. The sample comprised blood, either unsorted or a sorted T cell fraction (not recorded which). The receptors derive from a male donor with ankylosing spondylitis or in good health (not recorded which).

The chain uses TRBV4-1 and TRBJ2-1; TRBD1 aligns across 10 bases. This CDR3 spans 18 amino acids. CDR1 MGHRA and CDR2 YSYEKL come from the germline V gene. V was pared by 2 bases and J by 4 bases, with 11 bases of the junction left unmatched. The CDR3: CASSQYSGTGVKYNEQFF. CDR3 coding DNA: TGCGCCAGCAGCCAATACAGCGGGACAGGGGTAAAATACAATGAGCAGTTCTTC.

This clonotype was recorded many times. CDR3 DNA: TGCAGTGCTAGAGATTCTAGCGGGGGGGCGTATGAGCAGTTCTTC. It encodes CSARDSSGGAYEQFF. This sequence joins TRBV20-1 and TRBJ2-1; 12 bases are shared with TRBD2. The CDR3 runs 15 residues. With V trimmed by 0 bases and J by 8 bases, 5 bases remained unmatched. Germline CDR1 reads DFQATT; CDR2 reads SNEGSKA (reference sequence).

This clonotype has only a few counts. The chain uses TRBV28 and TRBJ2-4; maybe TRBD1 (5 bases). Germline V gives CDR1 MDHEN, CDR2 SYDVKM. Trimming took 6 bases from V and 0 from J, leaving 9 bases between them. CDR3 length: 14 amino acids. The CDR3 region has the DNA TGTGCCAGCAGCCCGCAGGGAGCCAAAAACATTCAGTACTTC. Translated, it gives CASSPQGAKNIQYF.

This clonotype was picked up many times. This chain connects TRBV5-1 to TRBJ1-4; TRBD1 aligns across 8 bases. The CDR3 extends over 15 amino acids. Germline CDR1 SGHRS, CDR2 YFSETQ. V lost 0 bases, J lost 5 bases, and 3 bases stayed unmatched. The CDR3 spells CASSLARDRNEKLFF. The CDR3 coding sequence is TGCGCCAGCAGCTTGGCAAGGGACAGGAATGAAAAACTGTTTTTT.

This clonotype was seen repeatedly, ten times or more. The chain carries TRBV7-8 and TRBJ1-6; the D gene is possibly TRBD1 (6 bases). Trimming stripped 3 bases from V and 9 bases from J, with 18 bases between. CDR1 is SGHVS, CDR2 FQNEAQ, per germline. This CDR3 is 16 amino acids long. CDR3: CASSFGLGRGGSPLHF. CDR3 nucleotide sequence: TGTGCCAGCAGCTTCGGACTTGGCAGGGGAGGTTCACCCCTCCACTTT.

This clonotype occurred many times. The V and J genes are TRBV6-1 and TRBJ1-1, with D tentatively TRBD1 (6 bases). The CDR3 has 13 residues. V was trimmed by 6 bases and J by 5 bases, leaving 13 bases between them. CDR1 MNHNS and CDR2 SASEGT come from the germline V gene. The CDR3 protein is CASSTGRGTEAFF. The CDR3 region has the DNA TGTGCCAGCAGCACAGGGCGCGGGACTGAAGCTTTCTTT.

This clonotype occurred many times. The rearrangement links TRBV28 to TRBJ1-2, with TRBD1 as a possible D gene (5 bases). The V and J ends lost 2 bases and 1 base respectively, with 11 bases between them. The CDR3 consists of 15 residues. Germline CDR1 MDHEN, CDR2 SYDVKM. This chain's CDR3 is CASSLPDSINYGYTF. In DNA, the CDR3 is TGTGCCAGCAGTTTACCCGACAGCATTAACTATGGCTACACCTTC.

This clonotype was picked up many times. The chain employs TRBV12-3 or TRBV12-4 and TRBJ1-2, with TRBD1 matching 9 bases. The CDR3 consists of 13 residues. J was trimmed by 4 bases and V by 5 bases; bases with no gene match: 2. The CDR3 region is CASSTGQGYGYTF. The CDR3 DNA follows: TGTGCCAGCAGTACGGGACAGGGCTATGGCTACACCTTC.

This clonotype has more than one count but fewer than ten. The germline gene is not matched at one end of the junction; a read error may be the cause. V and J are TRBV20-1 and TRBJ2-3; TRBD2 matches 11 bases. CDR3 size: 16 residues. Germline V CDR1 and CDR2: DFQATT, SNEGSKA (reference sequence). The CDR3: CCARVSVAGGQDTQYF. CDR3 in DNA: TGCTGTGCTAGAGTGTCAGTAGCGGGGGGGCAGGATACGCAGTATTTT.

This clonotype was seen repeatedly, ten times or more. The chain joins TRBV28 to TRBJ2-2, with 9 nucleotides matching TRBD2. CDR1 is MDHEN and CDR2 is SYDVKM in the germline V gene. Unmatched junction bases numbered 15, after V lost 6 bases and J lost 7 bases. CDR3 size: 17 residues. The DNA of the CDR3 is TGTGCCAGCAGAACTCTAGGGACTAGCCCCCTTGGCGGGGAGCTGTTTTTT. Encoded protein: CASRTLGTSPLGGELFF.

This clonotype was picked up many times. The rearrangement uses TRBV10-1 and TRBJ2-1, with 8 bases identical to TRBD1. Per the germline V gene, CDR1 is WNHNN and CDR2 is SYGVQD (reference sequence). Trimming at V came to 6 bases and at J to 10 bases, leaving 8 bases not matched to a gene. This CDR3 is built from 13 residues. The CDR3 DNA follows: TGCGCCAGCAGCGGGACAGGACGTAGAGAGCAGTTCTTC. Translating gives CASSGTGRREQFF.

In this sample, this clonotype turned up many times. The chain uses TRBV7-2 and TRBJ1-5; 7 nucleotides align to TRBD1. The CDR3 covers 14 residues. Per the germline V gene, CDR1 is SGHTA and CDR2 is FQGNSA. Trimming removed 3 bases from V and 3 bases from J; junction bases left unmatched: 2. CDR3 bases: TGTGCCAGCAGCTTGACAGGGCTCAATCAGCCCCAGCATTTT. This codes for CASSLTGLNQPQHF.

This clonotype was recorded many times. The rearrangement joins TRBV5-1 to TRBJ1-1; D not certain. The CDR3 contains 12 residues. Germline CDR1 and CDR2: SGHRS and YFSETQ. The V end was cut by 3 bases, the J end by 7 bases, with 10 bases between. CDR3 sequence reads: CASSSGRLEAFF. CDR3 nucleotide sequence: TGCGCCAGCAGCTCAGGACGTCTTGAAGCTTTCTTT.

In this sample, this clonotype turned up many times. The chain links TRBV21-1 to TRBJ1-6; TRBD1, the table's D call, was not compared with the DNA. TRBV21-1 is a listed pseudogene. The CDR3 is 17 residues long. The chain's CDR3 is CASTSGGSRHDNSPLHF. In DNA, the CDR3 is TGTGCCAGCACCTCGGGCGGCAGTCGGCATGATAATTCACCCCTCCACTTT.

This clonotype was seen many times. The CDR3 region has the DNA TGTGCCACCATGTCAGGGAGTACTGGAAACACCATATATTTT. Its protein product is CATMSGSTGNTIYF. V usage is TRBV24-1 and J usage is TRBJ1-3, with D perhaps TRBD1 (5 bases). Germline assignment: CDR1 KGHDR and CDR2 SFDVKD. The CDR3 extends over 14 amino acids. V was trimmed by 8 bases and J by 2 bases, leaving 12 bases between them.

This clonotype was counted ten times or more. The CDR3 DNA reads TGCAGTGCTCATCACGGAGTCCAAGGCACAGATACGCAGTATTTT. The encoded protein is CSAHHGVQGTDTQYF. The rearrangement links TRBV20-1 to TRBJ2-3; D is undetermined. The CDR3 contains 15 residues. Trimming removed 5 bases from V and 1 base from J, with 16 bases in between. Per germline, CDR1 DFQATT and CDR2 SNEGSKA (reference sequence).

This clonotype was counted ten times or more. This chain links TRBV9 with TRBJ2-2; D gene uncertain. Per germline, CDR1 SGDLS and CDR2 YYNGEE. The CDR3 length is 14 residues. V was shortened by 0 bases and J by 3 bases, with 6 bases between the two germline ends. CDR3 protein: CASSVGPDTGELFF. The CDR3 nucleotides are TGTGCCAGCAGCGTAGGACCAGACACCGGGGAGCTGTTTTTT.

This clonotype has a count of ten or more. The CDR3 bases are TGTGCCAGCAGAGGACGGCCGCCTGAAAAACTGTTTTTT. Translating gives CASRGRPPEKLFF. The J gene is TRBJ1-4, the V gene TRBV3-1; D gene unclear. This CDR3 is 13 amino acids long. Trimming removed 6 bases at V and 7 bases at J, with 12 bases between. CDR1 and CDR2 from the germline V gene are LGHDT and YNNKEL (reference sequence). The full variable domain, rest sourced from reference TRBV3-1 and TRBJ1-4, is DTAVSQTPKYLVTQMGNDKSIKCEQNLGHDTMYWYKQDSKKFLKIMFSYNNKELIINETVPNRFSPKSPDKAHLNLHINSLELGDSAVYFCASRGRPPEKLFFGSGTQLSVL.

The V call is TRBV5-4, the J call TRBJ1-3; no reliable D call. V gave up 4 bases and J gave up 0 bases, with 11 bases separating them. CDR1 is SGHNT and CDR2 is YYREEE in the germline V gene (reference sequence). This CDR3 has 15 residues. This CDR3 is CASSLGIHSGNTIYF. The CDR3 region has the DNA TGTGCCAGCAGCCTTGGGATCCACTCTGGAAACACCATATATTTT.

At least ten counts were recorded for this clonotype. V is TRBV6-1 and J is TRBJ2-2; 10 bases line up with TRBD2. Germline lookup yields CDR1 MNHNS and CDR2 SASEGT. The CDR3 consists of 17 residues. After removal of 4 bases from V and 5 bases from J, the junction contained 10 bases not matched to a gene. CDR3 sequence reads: CASSGPLAGFKTGELFF. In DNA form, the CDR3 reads TGTGCCAGCAGTGGACCACTAGCGGGGTTTAAAACCGGGGAGCTGTTTTTT.

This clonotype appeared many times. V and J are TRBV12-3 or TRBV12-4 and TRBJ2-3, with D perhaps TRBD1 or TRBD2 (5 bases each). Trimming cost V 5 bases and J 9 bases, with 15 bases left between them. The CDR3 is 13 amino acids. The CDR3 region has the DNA TGTGCCAGCAGTCTGGGGACCGCCGAGACGCAGTATTTT. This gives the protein CASSLGTAETQYF.

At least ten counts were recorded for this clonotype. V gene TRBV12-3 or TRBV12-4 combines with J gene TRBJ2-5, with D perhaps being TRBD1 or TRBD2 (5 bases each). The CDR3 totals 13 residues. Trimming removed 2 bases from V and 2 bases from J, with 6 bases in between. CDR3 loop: CASSLWGQETQYF. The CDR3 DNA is TGTGCCAGCAGTTTATGGGGGCAAGAGACCCAGTACTTC.

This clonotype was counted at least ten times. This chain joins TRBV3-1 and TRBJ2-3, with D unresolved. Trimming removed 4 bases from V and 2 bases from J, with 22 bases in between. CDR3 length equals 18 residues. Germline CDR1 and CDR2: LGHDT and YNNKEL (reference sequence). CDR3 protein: CASSPFGILQESTDTQYF. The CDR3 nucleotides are TGTGCCAGCAGCCCCTTTGGTATTCTTCAGGAGTCCACAGATACGCAGTATTTT.

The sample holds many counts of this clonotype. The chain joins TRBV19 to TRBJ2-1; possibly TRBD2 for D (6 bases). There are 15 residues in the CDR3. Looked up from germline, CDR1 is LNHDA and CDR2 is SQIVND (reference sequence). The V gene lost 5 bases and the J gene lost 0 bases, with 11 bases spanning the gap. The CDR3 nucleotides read TGTGCCAGTAGTCCTTGGGGGGTCTCCTACAATGAGCAGTTCTTC. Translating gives CASSPWGVSYNEQFF.

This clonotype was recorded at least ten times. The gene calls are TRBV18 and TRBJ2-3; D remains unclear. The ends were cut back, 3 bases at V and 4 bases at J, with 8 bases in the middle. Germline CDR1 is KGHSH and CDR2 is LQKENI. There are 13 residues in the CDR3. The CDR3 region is CASSPTVSDTQYF. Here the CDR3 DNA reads TGTGCCAGCTCACCTACAGTATCAGATACGCAGTATTTT.

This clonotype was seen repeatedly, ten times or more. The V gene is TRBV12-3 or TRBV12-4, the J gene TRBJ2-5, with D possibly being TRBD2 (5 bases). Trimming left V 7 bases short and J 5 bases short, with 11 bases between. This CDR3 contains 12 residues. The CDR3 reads CASTRERETQYF. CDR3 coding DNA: TGTGCCAGCACGAGGGAGCGTGAGACCCAGTACTTC.

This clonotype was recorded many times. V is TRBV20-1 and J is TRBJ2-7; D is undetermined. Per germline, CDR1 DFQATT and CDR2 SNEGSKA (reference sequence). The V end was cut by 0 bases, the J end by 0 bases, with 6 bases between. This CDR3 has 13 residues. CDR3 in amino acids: CSARDPNSYEQYF. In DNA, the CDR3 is TGCAGTGCTAGAGATCCCAACTCCTACGAGCAGTACTTC.

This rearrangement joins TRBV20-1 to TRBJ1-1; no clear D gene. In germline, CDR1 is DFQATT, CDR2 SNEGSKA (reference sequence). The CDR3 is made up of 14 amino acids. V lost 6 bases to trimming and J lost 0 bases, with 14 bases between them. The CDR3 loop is CSARRAAMNTEAFF. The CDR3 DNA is TGCAGTGCCCGGCGGGCGGCCATGAACACTGAAGCTTTCTTT.